The subject of this entry is one T cell receptor (beta chain). Antigen: not known. The sample comes from a study of cytomegalovirus exposure and HLA in healthy donors. Study-level information: Counted in an early data release were 85 million or so unique TCRs from HLA-typed donors. Overall study results and limits: Researchers catalogued roughly 150 TCR beta chains as cytomegalovirus-associated. A later analysis linked around 17,000 TCR beta sequences to HLA alleles at 0.05 false discovery rate.

In germline, CDR1 is MNHNY, CDR2 SVGAGI (reference sequence). This CDR3 is built from 16 residues. V gave up 7 bases and J gave up 2 bases; unmatched junction bases: 6. With 60 Vbeta and 13 Jbeta primers, the PCR was carried out. In the original workflow: A later analysis tallied tens of millions of unique TCR beta chains, some 12 million of them shared. Clones were read by immunoSEQ multiplex PCR, and TCRdb kept only the in-frame ones, dropping some. The V and J calls and clone size are taken from that table; D and trimming were inferred from the DNA. The sample totals under 200,000 clones; its top ten clones hold around 6%.

The sequence derives from a man under 40 in good health and CMV-seronegative. Sequenced input: PBMCs. V is TRBV6-6 and J is TRBJ2-6, with 9 bases matching TRBD1. The chain's CDR3 is CASNQQGATGANVLTF. In nucleotides, the CDR3 is TGTGCCAGCAACCAACAGGGGGCAACTGGGGCCAACGTCCTGACTTTC.